This record covers a single TCR beta chain. Its antigen is unknown. Sequenced by immunoSEQ multiplex PCR; TCRdb stores in-frame clones only, minus some. This sample has around 180,000 clones; roughly 88% occur once, and the top ten carry approximately 0.49%. This sample was taken from a study of T cell responses to AZD1222 COVID-19 vaccine. Study-level findings and limits: A mostly white British donor set with more females was recruited, and clonal diversity was possibly underestimated.

V dropped 9 bases and J dropped 1 base, with 21 bases sitting between them. This CDR3 is built from 16 residues. Germline V gene data show CDR1 as SGHAT and CDR2 as FQNNGV. Material: peripheral blood, obtained on day 0 of AZD1222 vaccination. This TCR was recovered from an adult in good health. V gene TRBV11-2 combines with J gene TRBJ1-2; D unclear. This CDR3 reads CASNWVGQPVNYGYTF. The CDR3 nucleotides read TGTGCCAGTAATTGGGTCGGGCAGCCCGTTAACTATGGCTACACCTTC. Drawing the rest from reference TRBV11-2 and TRBJ1-2, the complete variable domain is EAGVAQSPRYKIIEKRQSVAFWCNPISGHATLYWYQQILGQGPKLLIQFQNNGVVDDSQLPKDRFSAERLKGVDSTLKIQPAKLEDSAVYLCASNWVGQPVNYGYTFGSGTRLTVV.